This entry lists 11 T cell receptor beta chains sequenced from one sample in a study of human T cells and chemical hapten exposure. As for time point: patch test 3, about 24 weeks after DPC sensitization. Treatment of the sample: therapeutic diphenylcyclopropenone sensitization with weekly scalp DPC. TCRdb ran MiXCR on the RACE reads and lists one entry per CDR3 protein. The data contain about 160,000 distinct CDR3 sequences, around a quarter of them singletons. This sample comprised whole blood, obtained in connection with sensitization to the hapten diphenylcyclopropenone (DPC). These receptors came from a young woman with alopecia areata. Some clones in this sample may be carry-over from other donors' samples.

This clonotype was detected a few times. The gene calls are TRBV11-2 and TRBJ1-2, with D maybe TRBD1 (5 bases). The CDR3 consists of 14 residues. V shed 6 bases and J shed 6 bases, with 17 bases lying between them. Germline loops: CDR1 SGHAT, CDR2 FQNNGV. CDR3 amino acids: CASRKPGRPDGYTF. CDR3 DNA sequence: TGTGCCAGCAGAAAACCGGGACGGCCCGATGGCTACACCTTC.

This clonotype was seen a handful of times. V and J are TRBV27 and TRBJ1-1; TRBD1 matches 9 bases. Germline-derived CDR1 and CDR2 are MNHEY and SMNVEV (reference sequence). The CDR3 is 16 amino acids. Trimming removed 4 bases from V and 4 bases from J; junction bases left unmatched: 10. In nucleotides, the CDR3 is TGTGCCAGCAGTTGGTTCTGGACAGGGGAGGGCACTGAAGCTTTCTTT. As protein: CASSWFWTGEGTEAFF.

In DNA, the CDR3 is TGTGCCAGCAGCCTAATGGGGGGGACAGGGAATCAGCCCCAGCATTTT. As protein: CASSLMGGTGNQPQHF. This sequence joins TRBV4-2 and TRBJ1-5, with 9 bases aligning to TRBD1. CDR1 and CDR2 from the germline V gene are LGHNA and YNFKEQ. The CDR3 loop spans 16 amino acids. The V and J ends lost 4 bases and 4 bases, in that order; junction bases with no gene match: 8.

V and J are TRBV4-1 and TRBJ2-7, with 11 bases identical to TRBD2. The V gene end was trimmed by 0 bases and the J gene end by 7 bases; junction bases not matched to a gene: 8. CDR1 is MGHRA and CDR2 is YSYEKL in the germline V gene. This CDR3 spans 16 amino acids. The CDR3 loop is CASSQDFTSGRGEQYF. The DNA of the CDR3 is TGCGCCAGCAGCCAAGATTTTACTAGCGGGAGAGGGGAGCAGTACTTC.

The rearrangement uses TRBV6-1 and TRBJ1-1; the match to TRBD1 covers 9 bases. After removal of 10 bases from V and 6 bases from J, the junction contained 6 bases not matched to a gene. The CDR3 runs 12 residues. Germline V gene data show CDR1 as MNHNS and CDR2 as SASEGT. CDR3 DNA sequence: TGTGCCACCGACAGGGGGATTGCTGAAGCTTTCTTT. Translating it yields CATDRGIAEAFF.

The gene calls are TRBV2 and TRBJ2-3; 9 bases agree with TRBD2. The V gene's germline CDR1 is SNHLY and CDR2 FYNNEI. With V trimmed by 5 bases and J by 4 bases, 13 bases remained unmatched. The CDR3 runs to 17 residues. The CDR3: CASSLAAGVAGADTQYF. CDR3 coding DNA: TGTGCCAGCAGTCTCGCCGCCGGCGTAGCGGGAGCAGATACGCAGTATTTT.

The V gene is TRBV7-8, the J gene TRBJ2-1; 9 nucleotides match TRBD2. This CDR3 is 15 amino acids long. Germline V gives CDR1 SGHVS, CDR2 FQNEAQ. V dropped 2 bases and J dropped 4; count of bases not matched to a gene: 3. In nucleotides, the CDR3 is TGTGCCAGCAGCTTAATAGCGGGAGTGTACAATGAGCAGTTCTTC. Protein sequence: CASSLIAGVYNEQFF.

This clonotype was seen more than once but under ten times. The chain employs TRBV27 and TRBJ1-5; D gene uncertain. Trimming cost V 5 bases and J 4 bases, with 12 bases left between them. Per germline, CDR1 MNHEY and CDR2 SMNVEV (reference sequence). This CDR3 is built from 14 residues. The CDR3 DNA follows: TGTGCCAGCAGTCCCCGGACGGGGAATCAGCCCCAGCATTTT. Its translation: CASSPRTGNQPQHF.

This clonotype has ten or more counts. This sequence joins TRBV27 and TRBJ1-5; weak D call: TRBD1 (6 bases). Germline V CDR1 and CDR2: MNHEY, SMNVEV (reference sequence). The V end was cut by 6 bases, the J end by 1 base, with 13 bases between. The CDR3 totals 15 residues. In nucleotides, the CDR3 is TGTGCCAGCAGGGCACAGGGTCGGAGCAATCAGCCCCAGCATTTT. This encodes CASRAQGRSNQPQHF.

The V gene is TRBV7-2, the J gene TRBJ1-1, with D possibly matching TRBD1 (5 bases). The CDR3 is 14 amino acids. V was trimmed by 2 bases and J by 1 base, leaving 8 bases between them. CDR1 is SGHTA, CDR2 FQGNSA, per germline. As DNA, the CDR3 is TGTGCCAGCAGCTTACCGGGGCCGAACACTGAAGCTTTCTTT. Protein: CASSLPGPNTEAFF.

The chain has TRBV7-8 and TRBJ2-5, with D possibly called TRBD1 or TRBD2 (6 bases each). The CDR3 extends over 15 amino acids. Germline CDR1 SGHVS, CDR2 FQNEAQ. Trimming shortened V by 0 bases and J by 4 bases, and 12 bases separated the two germline ends. This CDR3 reads CASSLARGGVETQYF. The CDR3 DNA is TGTGCCAGCAGCTTAGCCAGGGGCGGGGTAGAGACCCAGTACTTC.